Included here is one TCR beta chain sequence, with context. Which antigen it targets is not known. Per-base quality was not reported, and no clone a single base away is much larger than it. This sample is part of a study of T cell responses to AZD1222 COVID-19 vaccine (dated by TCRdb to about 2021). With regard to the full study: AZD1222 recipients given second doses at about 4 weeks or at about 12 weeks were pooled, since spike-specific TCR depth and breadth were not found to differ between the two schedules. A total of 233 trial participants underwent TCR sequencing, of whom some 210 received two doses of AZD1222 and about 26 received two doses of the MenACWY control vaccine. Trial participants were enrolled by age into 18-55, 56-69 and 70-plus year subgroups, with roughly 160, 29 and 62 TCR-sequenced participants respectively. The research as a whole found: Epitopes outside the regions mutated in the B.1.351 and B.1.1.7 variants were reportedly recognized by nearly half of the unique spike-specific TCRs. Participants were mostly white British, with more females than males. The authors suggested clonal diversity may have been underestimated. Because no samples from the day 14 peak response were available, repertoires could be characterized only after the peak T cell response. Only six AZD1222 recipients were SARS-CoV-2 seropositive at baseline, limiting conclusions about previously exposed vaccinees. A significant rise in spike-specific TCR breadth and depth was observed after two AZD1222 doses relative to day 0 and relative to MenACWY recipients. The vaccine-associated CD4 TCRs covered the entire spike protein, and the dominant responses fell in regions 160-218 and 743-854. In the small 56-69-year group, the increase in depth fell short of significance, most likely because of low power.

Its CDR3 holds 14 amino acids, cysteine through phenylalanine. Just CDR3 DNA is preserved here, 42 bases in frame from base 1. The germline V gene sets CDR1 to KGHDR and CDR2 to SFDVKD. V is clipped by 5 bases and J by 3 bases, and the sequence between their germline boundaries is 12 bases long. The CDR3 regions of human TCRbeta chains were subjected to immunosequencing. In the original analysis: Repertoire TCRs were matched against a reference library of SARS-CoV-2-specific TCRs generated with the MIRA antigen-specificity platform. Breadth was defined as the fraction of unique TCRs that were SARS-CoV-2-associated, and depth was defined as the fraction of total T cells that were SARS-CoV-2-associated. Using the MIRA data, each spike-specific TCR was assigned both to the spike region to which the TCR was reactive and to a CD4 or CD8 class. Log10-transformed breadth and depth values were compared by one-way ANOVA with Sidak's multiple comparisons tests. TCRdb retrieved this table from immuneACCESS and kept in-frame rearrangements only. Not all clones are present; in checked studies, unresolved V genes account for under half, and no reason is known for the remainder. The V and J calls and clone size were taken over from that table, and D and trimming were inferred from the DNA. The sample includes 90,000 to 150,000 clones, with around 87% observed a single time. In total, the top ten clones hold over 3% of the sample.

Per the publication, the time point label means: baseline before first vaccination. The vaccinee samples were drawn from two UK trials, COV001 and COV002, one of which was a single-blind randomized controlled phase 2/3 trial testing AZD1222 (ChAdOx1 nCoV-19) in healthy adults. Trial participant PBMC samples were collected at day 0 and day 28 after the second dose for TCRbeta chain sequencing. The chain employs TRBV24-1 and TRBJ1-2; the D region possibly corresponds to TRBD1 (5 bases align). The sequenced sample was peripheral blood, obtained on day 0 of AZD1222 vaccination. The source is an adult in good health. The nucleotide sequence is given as TGTGCCACCAGTGCAAACAGGCTCGACTATGGCTACACCTTC. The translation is CATSANRLDYGYTF.